This TCR beta chain appears in the sequencing data of a study of glioma-infiltrating T cells. Findings of the study overall: Signature shared blood CDR3 motifs were enriched in low-divergence and depleted in high-divergence patients.

This CDR3 contains 13 residues. V lost 6 bases, J lost 4 bases, and 2 bases stayed unmatched. The germline CDR1 and CDR2 sequences are LNHDA and SQIVND (reference sequence). The iRepertoire nested amplicon-rescue multiplex PCR amplified TCR alpha and beta CDR3s from RNA. Each CDR3 protein is one row after TCRdb ran MiXCR on the multiplex PCR reads. The repertoire includes a few hundred thousand distinct CDR3 sequences, less than 50% of them detected once, and around 11% sits in the top ten. This clonotype was seen a few times. Its antigen remains unknown. The chain employs TRBV19 and TRBJ2-2; 7 positions agree with TRBD1. This TCR derives from a human donor with low-grade glioma or glioblastoma, undergoing nonglioma brain surgery, or in good health (not recorded which). Specimen: glioma tissue, nonneoplastic brain tissue, or PBMCs (not recorded which). This CDR3 reads CASRPGGTGELFF. CDR3 nucleotide sequence: TGTGCCAGTAGGCCAGGGGGCACCGGGGAGCTGTTTTTT.